One and the same sample provided the 2 T cell receptor beta chains below, sequenced in a study of T cell clones after liver transplantation. This table comes from immunoSEQ multiplex PCR, and its TCRdb copy is limited to in-frame clones, with some not included. The data hold about 53,000 clones, with approximately 88% observed a single time. This sample comprised CD4+ T cells from blood, obtained before liver transplant. Source of these receptors: a human donor who received a liver transplant.

The rearrangement uses TRBV29-1 and TRBJ2-7, with D tentatively TRBD1 or TRBD2 (5 bases each). This CDR3 is 14 amino acids long. Trimming left V 4 bases short and J 5 bases short, with 18 bases between. Germline CDR1 SQVTM, CDR2 ANQGSEA. CDR3 nucleotides: TGCAGCGTTGTAAAGGGGCAGGGACCCCACGAGCAGTACTTC. Translating gives CSVVKGQGPHEQYF.

This chain uses TRBV7-2 with TRBJ2-7; 9 positions match TRBD2. From germline, CDR1 is SGHTA and CDR2 FQGNSA. This CDR3 comprises 15 residues. V shed 1 base and J 0 bases; nucleotides not matched to a gene: 1. The CDR3 reads CASSLGAGGSYEQYF. The CDR3 DNA reads TGTGCCAGCAGCTTAGGAGCGGGAGGCTCCTACGAGCAGTACTTC.